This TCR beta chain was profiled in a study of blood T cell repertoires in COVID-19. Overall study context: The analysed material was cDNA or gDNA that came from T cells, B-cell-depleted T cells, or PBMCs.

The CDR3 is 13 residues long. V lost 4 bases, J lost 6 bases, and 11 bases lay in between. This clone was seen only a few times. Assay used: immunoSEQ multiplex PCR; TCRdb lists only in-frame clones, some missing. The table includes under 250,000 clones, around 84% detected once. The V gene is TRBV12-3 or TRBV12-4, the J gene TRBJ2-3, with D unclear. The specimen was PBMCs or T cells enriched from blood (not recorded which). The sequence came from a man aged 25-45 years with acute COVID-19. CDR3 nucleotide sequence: TGTGCCAGCAGTTCGGCAGGCTTCGATACGCAGTATTTT. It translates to CASSSAGFDTQYF.